This T cell receptor beta chain was identified in a study of CD8+ T cells in alopecia areata. Study summary: People stayed on tofacitinib for 6 to 18 months, then stopped the drug for 6 months.

Overall study findings and caveats: Higher clonality than in normal scalp was seen in lesional scalp, especially alopecia totalis/universalis.

As the sequencing template, cDNA was produced by extracting RNA and reverse transcribing it. The method was immunoSEQ multiplex PCR; TCRdb's version includes in-frame clones alone and lacks a portion of them. The table lists almost 250,000 clones, 65% to 70% of them singletons, with more than 0.95% in the top ten. Notes on this clone: Its target is not known.

The CDR3 has 13 amino acids. V lost 7 bases, J lost 6 bases, and 17 bases lay in between. The germline gives CDR1 SQVTM, CDR2 ANQGSEA. Specimens obtained from alopecia areata patients comprised lesional scalp punch biopsies and peripheral blood. Sequencing was performed on CD4+ T cells sorted from blood, taken at week 0. This TCR came from a human donor with alopecia areata. The chain joins TRBV29-1 to TRBJ2-3, with unresolved D. The chain's CDR3 is CSAKDPASDTQYF. The CDR3 DNA follows: TGCAGCGCTAAGGACCCAGCAAGCGATACGCAGTATTTT.